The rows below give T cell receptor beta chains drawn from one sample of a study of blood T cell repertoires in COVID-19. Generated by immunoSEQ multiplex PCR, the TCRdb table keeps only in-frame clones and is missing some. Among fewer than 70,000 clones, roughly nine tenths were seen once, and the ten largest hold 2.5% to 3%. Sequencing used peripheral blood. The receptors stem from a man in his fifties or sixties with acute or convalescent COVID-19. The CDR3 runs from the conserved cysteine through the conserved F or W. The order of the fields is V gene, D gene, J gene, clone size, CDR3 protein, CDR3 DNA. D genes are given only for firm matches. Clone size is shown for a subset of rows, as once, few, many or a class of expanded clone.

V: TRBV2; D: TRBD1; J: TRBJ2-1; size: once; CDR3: CASSGGTAYNEQFF; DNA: TGTGCCAGCAGTGGGGGGACAGCGTACAATGAGCAGTTCTTC
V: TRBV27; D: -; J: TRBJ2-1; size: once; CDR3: CASSQNRDEQFF; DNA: TGTGCCAGCAGCCAAAACAGGGACGAGCAGTTCTTC
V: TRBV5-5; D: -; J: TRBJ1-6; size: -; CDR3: CASSLDPGSPLHF; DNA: TGTGCCAGCAGCTTGGACCCGGGATCACCCCTCCACTTT
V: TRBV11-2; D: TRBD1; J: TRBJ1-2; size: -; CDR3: CASSLEVRGHGYTF; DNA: TGTGCCAGCAGCTTAGAAGTCAGGGGGCATGGCTACACCTTC
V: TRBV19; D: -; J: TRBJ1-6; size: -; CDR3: CASSISPGYQFSPLHF; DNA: TGTGCCAGTAGTATTTCACCAGGGTACCAGTTTTCACCCCTCCACTTT
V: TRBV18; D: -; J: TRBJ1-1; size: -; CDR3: CASSPGLNTEAFF; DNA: TGTGCCAGCTCACCAGGCCTGAACACTGAAGCTTTCTTT
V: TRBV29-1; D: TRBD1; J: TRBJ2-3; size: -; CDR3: CSVGYRGRTDTQYF; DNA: TGCAGCGTTGGTTACAGGGGGAGGACAGATACGCAGTATTTT
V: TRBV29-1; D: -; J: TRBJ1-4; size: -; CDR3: CSVGSGSEKLFF; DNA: TGCAGCGTTGGTTCAGGAAGCGAAAAACTGTTTTTT
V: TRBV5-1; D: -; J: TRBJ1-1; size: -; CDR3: CASSASGGQGTEAFF; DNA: TGCGCCAGCAGCGCCTCCGGGGGGCAGGGCACTGAAGCTTTCTTT
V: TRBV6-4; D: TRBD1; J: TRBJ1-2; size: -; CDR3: CASSDYSDRGENYGYTF; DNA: TGTGCCAGCAGTGACTACTCCGACAGGGGGGAGAACTATGGCTACACCTTC
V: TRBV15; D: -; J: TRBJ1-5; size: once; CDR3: CATSRGTANQPQHF; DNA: TGTGCCACCAGCAGAGGGACAGCGAATCAGCCCCAGCATTTT
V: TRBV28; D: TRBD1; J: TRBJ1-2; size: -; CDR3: CASSLWPPGGAMGGDGYTF; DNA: TGTGCCAGCAGTTTATGGCCCCCAGGGGGCGCGATGGGAGGAGATGGCTACACCTTC
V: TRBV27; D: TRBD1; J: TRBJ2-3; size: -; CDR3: CASSTTQGTQYF; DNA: TGTGCCAGCAGTACCACACAGGGGACGCAGTATTTT
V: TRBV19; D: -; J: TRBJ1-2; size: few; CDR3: CASSISSGKNYGYTF; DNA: TGTGCCAGTAGTATCAGTTCGGGGAAAAACTATGGCTACACCTTC
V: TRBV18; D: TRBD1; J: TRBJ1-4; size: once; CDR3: CASSPGGQGDGKLFF; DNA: TGTGCCAGCTCACCTGGAGGACAGGGCGATGGAAAACTGTTTTTT
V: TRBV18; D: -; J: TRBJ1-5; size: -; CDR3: CASSPAAGNQPQHF; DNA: TGTGCCAGCTCACCAGCGGCAGGCAATCAGCCCCAGCATTTT
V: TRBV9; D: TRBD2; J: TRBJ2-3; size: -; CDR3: CASSSSGVPGPTDTQYF; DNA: TGTGCCAGCAGTTCAAGCGGGGTCCCCGGGCCCACAGATACGCAGTATTTT
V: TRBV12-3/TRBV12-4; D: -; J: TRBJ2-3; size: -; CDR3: CASSVEGTDTQYF; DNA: TGTGCCAGCAGTGTCGAGGGCACAGATACGCAGTATTTT
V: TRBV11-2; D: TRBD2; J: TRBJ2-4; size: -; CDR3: CASSSHIAGGAKNIQYF; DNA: TGTGCCAGCAGCTCGCACATAGCGGGAGGAGCCAAAAACATTCAGTACTTC
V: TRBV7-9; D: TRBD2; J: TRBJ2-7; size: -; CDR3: CASIRGEGPSGRPYEQYF; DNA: TGTGCCAGCATCCGAGGGGAGGGACCTAGCGGGAGACCCTACGAGCAGTACTTC
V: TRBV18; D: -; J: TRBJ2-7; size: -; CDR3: CASSPGVGHEQYF; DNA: TGTGCCAGCTCCCCCGGGGTGGGCCACGAGCAGTACTTC
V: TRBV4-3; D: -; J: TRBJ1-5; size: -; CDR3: CASSQDGPGGNQPQHF; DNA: TGCGCCAGCAGCCAAGATGGCCCCGGGGGAAATCAGCCCCAGCATTTT
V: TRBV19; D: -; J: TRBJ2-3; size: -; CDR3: CASSMEIASSTDTQYF; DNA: TGTGCCAGTAGTATGGAGATAGCCTCTAGCACAGATACGCAGTATTTT
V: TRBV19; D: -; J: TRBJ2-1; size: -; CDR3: CASSRSKAETYNEQFF; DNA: TGTGCCAGTTCTCGTTCGAAGGCGGAAACCTACAATGAGCAGTTCTTC
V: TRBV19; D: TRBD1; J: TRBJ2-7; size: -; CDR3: CASSFSGTAYEQYF; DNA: TGTGCCAGTAGTTTCTCGGGGACAGCCTACGAGCAGTACTTC
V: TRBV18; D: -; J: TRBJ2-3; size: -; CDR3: CASSPPVDTQYF; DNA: TGTGCCAGCTCCCCCCCAGTAGATACGCAGTATTTT
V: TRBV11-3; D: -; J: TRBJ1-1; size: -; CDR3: CASSTVVREAFF; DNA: TGTGCCAGCAGCACAGTCGTTAGGGAAGCTTTCTTT
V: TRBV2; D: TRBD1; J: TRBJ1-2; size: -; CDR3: CASSGQGADYGYTF; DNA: TGTGCCAGCAGTGGACAGGGGGCCGACTATGGCTACACCTTC
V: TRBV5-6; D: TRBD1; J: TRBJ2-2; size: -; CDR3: CASSFDRVNTGELFF; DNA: TGTGCCAGCAGCTTCGACAGGGTGAACACCGGGGAGCTGTTTTTT
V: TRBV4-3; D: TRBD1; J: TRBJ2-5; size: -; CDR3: CASSQDGRGPETQYF; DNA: TGCGCCAGCAGCCAAGATGGCAGGGGGCCTGAGACCCAGTACTTC
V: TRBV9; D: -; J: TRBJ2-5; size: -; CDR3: CASSVASGRWETQYF; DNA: TGTGCCAGCAGCGTAGCCAGCGGGCGGTGGGAGACCCAGTACTTC
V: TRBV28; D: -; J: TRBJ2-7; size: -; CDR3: CASSIHWGGISYEQYF; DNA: TGTGCCAGCAGTATCCATTGGGGGGGCATTTCCTACGAGCAGTACTTC
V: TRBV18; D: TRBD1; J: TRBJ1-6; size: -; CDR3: CASSPDRGYSPLHF; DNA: TGTGCCAGCTCCCCAGACAGGGGATATTCACCCCTCCACTTT
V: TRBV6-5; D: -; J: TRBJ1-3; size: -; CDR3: CASRPGQSSNTIYF; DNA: TGTGCCAGCAGACCCGGACAGAGTTCGAACACCATATATTTT